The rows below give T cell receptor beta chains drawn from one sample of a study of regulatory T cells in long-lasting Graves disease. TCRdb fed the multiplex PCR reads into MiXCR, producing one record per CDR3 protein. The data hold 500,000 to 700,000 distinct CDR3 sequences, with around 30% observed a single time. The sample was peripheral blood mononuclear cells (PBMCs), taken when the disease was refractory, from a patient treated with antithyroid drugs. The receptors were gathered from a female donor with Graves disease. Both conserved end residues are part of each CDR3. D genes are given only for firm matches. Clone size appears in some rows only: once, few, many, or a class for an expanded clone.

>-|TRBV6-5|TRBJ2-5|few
TGTGCCAGCAGTTACGGGGGCGCCAGGGAGACCCAGTACTTC
CASSYGGARETQYF
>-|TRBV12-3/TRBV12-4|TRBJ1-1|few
TGTGCCAGCAGTTTAGCGCTAAGGGGCACTGAAGCTTTCTTT
CASSLALRGTEAFF
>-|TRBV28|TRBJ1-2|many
TGTGCCAGCAGTTCAGGGAACTATGGCTACACCTTC
CASSSGNYGYTF
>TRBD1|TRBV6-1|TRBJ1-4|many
TGTGCCAGCAGGGCGGACAGGGCAGCAAGAGCTAATGAAAAACTGTTTTTT
CASRADRAARANEKLFF
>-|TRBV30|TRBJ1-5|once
TGTGCCTGGAGTCCCCCTCGGAGGGGGAATCAGCCCCAGCATTTT
CAWSPPRRGNQPQHF
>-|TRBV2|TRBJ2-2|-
TGTGCCAGCAGTGACCCACAGGGAAGGGACACCGGGGAGCTGTTTTTT
CASSDPQGRDTGELFF
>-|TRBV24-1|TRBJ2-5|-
TGTGCCACCAGTGACGCCCGAGGGAGGCTTTACTTC
CATSDARGRLYF
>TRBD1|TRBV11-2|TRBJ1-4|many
TGTGCCAGCAGCGTAACAGGGGCTGAAAAACTGTTTTTT
CASSVTGAEKLFF
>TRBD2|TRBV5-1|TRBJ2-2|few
TGCGCCAACCGAGCGGGAGGCAGCCAAGGGGCCGGGGAGCTGTTTTTT
CANRAGGSQGAGELFF
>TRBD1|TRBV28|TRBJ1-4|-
TGTGCCACCTTCAGGAGACAGGGTCGTAATGAAAAACTGTTTTTT
CATFRRQGRNEKLFF
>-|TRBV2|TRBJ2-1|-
TGTGCCAGCATACAGGTTGATGAGCAGTTCTTC
CASIQVDEQFF
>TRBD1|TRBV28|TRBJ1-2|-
TGTGCCAGCAGTTTATTGGGGTTGGACAGGGAGGGTGGCTACACCTTC
CASSLLGLDREGGYTF
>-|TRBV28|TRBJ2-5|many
TGTGCCAGCAGTTTACTGGTCTTGGAGTCAGAAGAGGCCCAGTACTTC
CASSLLVLESEEAQYF
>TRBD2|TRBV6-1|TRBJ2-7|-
TGTGCCAGCAGTAGATTAGGGACTAGCGGGCAGAGCTCCTACGAGCAGTACTTC
CASSRLGTSGQSSYEQYF
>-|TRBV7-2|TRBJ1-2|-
TGTGCCAGCAGCCCCCAGCCGGTAGCTAACTATGGCTACACCTTC
CASSPQPVANYGYTF
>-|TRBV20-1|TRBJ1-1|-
TGCAGTGCTAGAGATTGGACTAGCGGGAGCCTCCCGGAAGCTTTCTTT
CSARDWTSGSLPEAFF
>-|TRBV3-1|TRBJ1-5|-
TGTGCCGCCGGGGATCAGCCCCAGCATTTT
CAAGDQPQHF
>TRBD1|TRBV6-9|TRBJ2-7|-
TGTGCCAGCAGTTACGTTTTGGGGACAGGGGGCAGCGAGCAGTACTTC
CASSYVLGTGGSEQYF
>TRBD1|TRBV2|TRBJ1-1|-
TGTGCCAGCAGTTCCCAGACGACAGGGACGAGCACTGAAGCTTTCTTT
CASSSQTTGTSTEAFF
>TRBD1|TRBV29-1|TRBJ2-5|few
TGCAGCGTTAGAAAAAGGGGGCAAGGGACCCAGTACTTC
CSVRKRGQGTQYF
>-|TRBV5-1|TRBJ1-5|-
TGCGCCAGCAGTCATGGGCAGGTCGGGGAGCCCCAGCATTTT
CASSHGQVGEPQHF
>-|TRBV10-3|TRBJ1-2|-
TGTGCCACCGCGACGGACATGGCATGGGGGGGCTACACCTTC
CATATDMAWGGYTF
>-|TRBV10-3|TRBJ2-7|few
TGTGCCATCAATGGCGGCTACGAGCAGTACTTC
CAINGGYEQYF
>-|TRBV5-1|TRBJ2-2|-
TGCGCCAGCAGCTTGTCAGGGTTCGGGAACACCGGGGAGCTGTTTTTT
CASSLSGFGNTGELFF
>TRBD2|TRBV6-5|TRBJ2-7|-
TGTGCCAGCAGTTACGTTCCTAGCGGGAGGTACGAGCAGTACTTC
CASSYVPSGRYEQYF